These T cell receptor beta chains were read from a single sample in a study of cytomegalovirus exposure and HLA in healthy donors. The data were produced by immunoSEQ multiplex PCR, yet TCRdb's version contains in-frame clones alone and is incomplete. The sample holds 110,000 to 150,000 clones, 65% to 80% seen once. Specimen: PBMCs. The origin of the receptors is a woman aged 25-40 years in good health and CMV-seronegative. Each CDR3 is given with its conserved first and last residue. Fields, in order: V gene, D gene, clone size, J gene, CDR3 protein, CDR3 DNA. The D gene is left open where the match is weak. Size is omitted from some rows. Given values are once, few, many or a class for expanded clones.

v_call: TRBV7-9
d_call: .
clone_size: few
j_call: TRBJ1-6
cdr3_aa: CASSLAEDSLYLHF
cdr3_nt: TGTGCCAGCAGCTTAGCGGAGGACAGCCTCTACCTCCACTTT

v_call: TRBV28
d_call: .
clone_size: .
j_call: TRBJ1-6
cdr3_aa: CASSSGSDSPLHF
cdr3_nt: TGTGCCAGCAGTTCAGGGTCAGATTCACCCCTCCACTTT

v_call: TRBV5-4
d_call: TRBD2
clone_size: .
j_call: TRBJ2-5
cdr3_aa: CATRTSGGRETQYF
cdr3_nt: TGTGCCACCAGGACTAGCGGGGGGCGGGAGACCCAGTACTTC

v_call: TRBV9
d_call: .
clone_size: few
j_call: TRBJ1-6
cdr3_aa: CASSAAAGSPLHF
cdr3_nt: TGTGCCAGCAGCGCCGCGGCGGGTTCACCCCTCCACTTT

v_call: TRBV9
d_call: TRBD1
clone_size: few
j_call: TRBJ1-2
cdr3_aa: CASSASGGTALNYGYTF
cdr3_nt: TGTGCCAGCAGCGCCTCAGGAGGGACAGCTCTTAACTATGGCTACACCTTC

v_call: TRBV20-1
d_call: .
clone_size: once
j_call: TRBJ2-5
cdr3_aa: CSARAHSAQYF
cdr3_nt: TGCAGTGCTAGAGCTCACAGTGCCCAGTACTTC

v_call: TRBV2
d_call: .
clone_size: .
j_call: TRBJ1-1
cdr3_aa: CASSVESGMGTEAFF
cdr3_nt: TGTGCCAGCAGTGTTGAATCAGGGATGGGTACTGAAGCTTTCTTT

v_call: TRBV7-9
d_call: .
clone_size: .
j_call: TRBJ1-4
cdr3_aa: CASSFTTGNNEKLFF
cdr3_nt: TGTGCCAGCAGCTTTACGACGGGAAATAATGAAAAACTGTTTTTT

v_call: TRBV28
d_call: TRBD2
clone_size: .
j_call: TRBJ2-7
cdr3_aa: CASSPGLVKTSYEQYF
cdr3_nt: TGTGCCAGCAGTCCGGGACTAGTGAAAACCTCCTACGAGCAGTACTTC

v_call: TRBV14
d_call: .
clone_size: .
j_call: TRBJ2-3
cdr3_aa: CASSQAYARQGTDTQYF
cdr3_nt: TGTGCCAGCAGCCAAGCCTACGCGAGACAGGGCACAGATACGCAGTATTTT